Listed here are 27 T cell receptor beta chains from one sample, sequenced in a study of T cell responses to AZD1222 COVID-19 vaccine (TCRdb year 2021). The method was the immunoSEQ multiplex PCR assay. TCRdb provides this immuneACCESS table in a form limited to in-frame rearrangements. Some clones are lacking; in checked studies, under half of them reflect an unresolved V gene, and why the rest are absent is not known. The sample includes 120,000 to 150,000 clones, with about nine tenths observed a single time. Under 2% of the sample lies in the top ten. Read against the paper, the sample's time point label means: about 28 days (+/-7) after the second vaccine dose. The material sequenced was peripheral blood, taken 28 days after the second AZD1222 dose. The receptors here all came from an adult who received the AZD1222 COVID-19 vaccine.

The chain joins TRBV3-1 (or the pseudogene TRBV3-2) to TRBJ2-1, with D tentatively TRBD1 (6 bases). CDR1 and CDR2 from the germline V gene are LGHDT and YNNKEL (reference sequence). This CDR3 comprises 14 residues. V was trimmed by 3 bases and J by 6 bases, leaving 12 bases between them. CDR3 sequence reads: CASSQPIGGNEQFF. DNA for the CDR3: TGTGCCAGCAGCCAGCCTATAGGGGGCAATGAGCAGTTCTTC.

V and J are TRBV30 and TRBJ2-5, with TRBD2 as a possible D gene (5 bases). Germline loops: CDR1 GTSNPN, CDR2 SVGIG (reference sequence). Deletions cut 1 base from V and 5 bases from J, with 14 bases between. The CDR3 length is 14 residues. In DNA, the CDR3 is TGTGCCTGGAGTGGACATGGAGGCCGGGAGACCCAGTACTTC. Its protein is CAWSGHGGRETQYF. Looking up the rest from reference TRBV30 and TRBJ2-5 gives the full variable domain: SQTIHQWPATLVQPVGSPLSLECTVEGTSNPNLYWYRQAAGRGLQLLFYSVGIGQISSEVPQNLSASRPQDRQFILSSKKLLLSDSGFYLCAWSGHGGRETQYFGPGTRLLVL.

This sequence joins TRBV18 and TRBJ2-1, with 11 bases lining up with TRBD2. Germline V gene lookup returns CDR1 KGHSH and CDR2 LQKENI. V dropped 3 bases and J dropped 5; count of bases not matched to a gene: 6. This CDR3 comprises 16 residues. The CDR3 sequence: CASSPSGTSGNNEQFF. The CDR3 nucleotides read TGTGCCAGCTCACCTTCCGGGACTAGCGGCAACAATGAGCAGTTCTTC.

This chain joins TRBV7-9 and TRBJ1-1; no firm D call. The ends were cut back, 1 base at V and 6 bases at J, with 12 bases in the middle. CDR1 is SEHNR, CDR2 FQNEAQ, per germline (reference sequence). CDR3 length equals 14 residues. CDR3 DNA sequence: TGTGCCAGCAGCTTAGGGGTCGGCGGAGCTGAAGCTTTCTTT. This gives the protein CASSLGVGGAEAFF.

The chain is built from TRBV18 and TRBJ1-5, with TRBD1 matching over 7 bases. J lost 7 bases, V lost 3 bases, and 12 bases had no gene match. The CDR3 is 16 amino acids. Germline V gene lookup returns CDR1 KGHSH and CDR2 LQKENI. The CDR3 DNA reads TGTGCCAGCTCACCCAGGGACAGCCTCCCCAAACAGCCCCAGCATTTT. Translating it yields CASSPRDSLPKQPQHF. Based on the CDR3 plus reference TRBV18 and TRBJ1-5, the full variable domain is NAGVMQNPRHLVRRRGQEARLRCSPMKGHSHVYWYRQLPEEGLKFMVYLQKENIIDESGMPKERFSAEFPKEGPSILRIQQVVRGDSAAYFCASSPRDSLPKQPQHFGDGTRLSIL.

The V call is TRBV7-8, the J call TRBJ2-5, with 8 positions matching TRBD2. V was clipped by 4 bases and J by 3 bases; unmatched bases: 7. Germline CDR1 SGHVS, CDR2 FQNEAQ. The CDR3 extends over 15 amino acids. The CDR3 coding sequence is TGTGCCAGCAGCTATCAACCGGGACTAGAAGAGACCCAGTACTTC. Translating gives CASSYQPGLEETQYF.

The V gene is TRBV12-3 or TRBV12-4, the J gene TRBJ1-1; D is ambiguous. Trimming pared 2 bases from V and 2 bases from J, leaving 6 bases between. The CDR3 is made up of 13 amino acids. CDR3 region: CASSLSFNTEAFF. CDR3 nucleotide sequence: TGTGCCAGCAGTTTATCCTTCAACACTGAAGCTTTCTTT.

The chain couples TRBV30 to TRBJ2-7, with TRBD1 matching over 12 bases. Germline V CDR1 and CDR2: GTSNPN, SVGIG (reference sequence). CDR3 length equals 17 residues. The V segment lost 2 bases and the J segment 0 bases; nucleotides outside the gene matches: 8. CDR3 loop: CAWSSGQGAFSSYEQYF. The DNA of the CDR3 is TGTGCCTGGAGTTCGGGACAGGGGGCTTTCAGCTCCTACGAGCAGTACTTC.

The V and J genes are TRBV10-3 and TRBJ1-5; D is unclear. V lost 10 bases, J lost 4 bases, and 17 bases lay in between. Germline V gives CDR1 ENHRY, CDR2 SYGVKD. The CDR3 has 14 residues. CDR3: CATPDKCGNQPQHF. DNA for the CDR3: TGTGCCACCCCAGACAAATGTGGTAATCAGCCCCAGCATTTT.

This chain connects TRBV4-3 to TRBJ1-3; a weak D match, TRBD1 (5 bases). The length of the CDR3 is 15 residues. Deletions cut 0 bases from V and 8 bases from J, with 14 bases between. Germline V gene sequence: CDR1 LGHNA, CDR2 YSLEER. In DNA form, the CDR3 reads TGCGCCAGCAGCCAAGACCTAACTCAGGGTTACACCATATATTTT. Its translation is CASSQDLTQGYTIYF.

The chain combines TRBV6-2 or TRBV6-3 with TRBJ2-3, with 8 positions matching TRBD2. V lost 0 bases, J lost 4 bases, and 3 bases stayed unmatched. CDR3 length: 15 residues. CDR1 and CDR2 (germline): MNHEY, SVGEGT. CDR3 coding DNA: TGTGCCAGCAGTTACTCGGCGGGAGGACCAGATACGCAGTATTTT. Translating it yields CASSYSAGGPDTQYF.

This clone has a single count. The rearrangement uses TRBV6-2 or TRBV6-3 and TRBJ2-7; no reliable D call. Germline values: CDR1 MNHEY, CDR2 SVGEGT. The CDR3 extends over 12 amino acids. The V end was cut by 5 bases, the J end by 4 bases, with 9 bases between. Here the CDR3 DNA reads TGTGCCAGCAGTACCTGGGGTTACGAGCAGTACTTC. This encodes CASSTWGYEQYF.

V is TRBV6-2 or TRBV6-3 and J is TRBJ1-5; 9 bases are shared with TRBD1. The CDR3 spans 17 residues. The junction had 10 bases not matched to a gene; V was cut back by 5 bases and J by 2 bases. Germline lookup yields CDR1 MNHEY and CDR2 SVGEGT. DNA for the CDR3: TGTGCCAGCAGTAAGCTCACAGGGGGCTCAGGCAATCAGCCCCAGCATTTT. It encodes CASSKLTGGSGNQPQHF.

The rearrangement joins TRBV7-2 to TRBJ2-3; D remains ambiguous. V was pared by 5 bases and J by 3 bases, with 9 bases between. This CDR3 is 13 amino acids long. The germline gives CDR1 SGHTA, CDR2 FQGNSA. In DNA form, the CDR3 reads TGTGCCAGCAGCCCCCGACGGACAGATACGCAGTATTTT. It specifies CASSPRRTDTQYF.

This chain joins TRBV27 and TRBJ2-1, with D maybe TRBD2 (6 bases). The V and J ends lost 2 bases and 5 bases respectively, with 13 bases between them. The CDR3 extends over 15 amino acids. Germline CDR1 and CDR2: MNHEY and SMNVEV (reference sequence). This chain's CDR3 is CASSLGTGKNNEQFF. The CDR3 DNA follows: TGTGCCAGCAGTTTAGGGACTGGAAAAAACAATGAGCAGTTCTTC.

V usage is TRBV11-1 and J usage is TRBJ2-4; 10 bases match TRBD1. Trimming at V came to 4 bases and at J to 8 bases, leaving 8 bases not matched to a gene. The CDR3 runs 15 residues. In germline, CDR1 is SGHAT, CDR2 FQDESV (reference sequence). In DNA form, the CDR3 reads TGTGCCAGCAGCTATTCCCGGGACAGGGGTCACATTCAGTACTTC. Amino acids: CASSYSRDRGHIQYF.

The genes are TRBV19 and TRBJ2-3; D gene uncertain. Germline V gene lookup returns CDR1 LNHDA and CDR2 SQIVND (reference sequence). Trimming shortened V by 6 bases and J by 6 bases, and 10 bases separated the two germline ends. This CDR3 contains 12 residues. The CDR3 sequence is CASRSYGDTQYF. As DNA, the CDR3 is TGTGCCAGTAGATCTTATGGGGATACGCAGTATTTT. Using reference TRBV19 and TRBJ2-3 for the parts outside the CDR3, the full variable domain is DGGITQSPKYLFRKEGQNVTLSCEQNLNHDAMYWYRQDPGQGLRLIYYSQIVNDFQKGDIAEGYSVSREKKESFPLTVTSAQKNPTAFYLCASRSYGDTQYFGPGTRLTVL.

The V call is TRBV11-2, the J call TRBJ2-7; 9 bases fit TRBD1. The germline V gene encodes CDR1 SGHAT and CDR2 FQNNGV. The CDR3 extends over 14 amino acids. The junction had 3 bases not matched to a gene; V was cut back by 5 bases and J by 1 base. CDR3 loop: CASSPGTGSYEQYF. Here the CDR3 DNA reads TGTGCCAGCAGCCCCGGGACAGGGTCCTACGAGCAGTACTTC.

The chain's CDR3 is CASSLAYTTSEAFF. In DNA, the CDR3 is TGTGCCAGCAGCTTAGCTTACACGACCTCTGAAGCTTTCTTT. The rearrangement links TRBV11-2 to TRBJ1-1, with unresolved D. Germline V gene lookup returns CDR1 SGHAT and CDR2 FQNNGV. V was shortened by 1 base and J by 6 bases, with 12 bases between the two germline ends. This CDR3 region has 14 residues.

The sample holds one count of this clone. The gene calls are TRBV19 and TRBJ2-3; D is possibly TRBD1 (6 bases). The CDR3 totals 14 residues. Trimming removed 7 bases from V and 3 bases from J, with 14 bases in between. CDR1 and CDR2 (germline): LNHDA, SQIVND (reference sequence). This chain's CDR3 is CASMFSTGTDTQYF. In DNA form, the CDR3 reads TGTGCCAGTATGTTCTCAACAGGGACAGATACGCAGTATTTT.

The chain employs TRBV7-9 and TRBJ1-1, with 7 bases identical to TRBD1. The V segment lost 1 base and the J segment 0 bases; nucleotides outside the gene matches: 5. CDR1 is SEHNR and CDR2 is FQNEAQ in the germline V gene (reference sequence). This CDR3 has 16 amino acids. The CDR3 is CASSLVGQAMNTEAFF. CDR3 nucleotide sequence: TGTGCCAGCAGCTTAGTCGGACAGGCTATGAACACTGAAGCTTTCTTT.

The V and J genes are TRBV5-6 and TRBJ1-1; D unresolved. Trimming took off 5 bases at V and 8 bases at J, with 10 bases between the two ends. Germline lookup yields CDR1 SGHDT and CDR2 YYEEEE. CDR3 length equals 11 residues. This CDR3 reads CASSLYEEAFF. CDR3 nucleotides: TGTGCCAGCAGTTTGTATGAGGAAGCTTTCTTT.

The rearrangement uses TRBV4-2 and TRBJ1-4; 7 bases are a match to TRBD1. With V trimmed by 3 bases and J by 6 bases, 7 bases remained unmatched. The length of the CDR3 is 15 residues. From germline, CDR1 is LGHNA and CDR2 YNFKEQ. CDR3 in DNA: TGTGCCAGCAGCCAGTCCCAGGGGGTGGATGAAAAACTGTTTTTT. It encodes CASSQSQGVDEKLFF.

CDR3 in amino acids: CASSQQGDQETQYF. DNA for the CDR3: TGTGCCAGCAGCCAACAGGGTGACCAAGAGACCCAGTACTTC. The gene calls are TRBV7-2 and TRBJ2-5; possibly TRBD1 for D (6 bases). Per the germline V gene, CDR1 is SGHTA and CDR2 is FQGNSA. This CDR3 comprises 14 residues. V gave up 5 bases and J gave up 0 bases, with 10 bases separating them.

Remarks on this clone: The same CDR3 arises from other DNA sequences in this sample as well. This chain uses TRBV14 with TRBJ2-1; 7 bases are shared with TRBD2. The germline gives CDR1 SGHDN, CDR2 FVKESK. This CDR3 region has 15 residues. V dropped 4 bases and J dropped 3; count of bases not matched to a gene: 6. The CDR3 DNA sequence: TGTGCCAGCAGCCTCCTGGGGGGGGACTACAATGAGCAGTTCTTC. This sequence encodes CASSLLGGDYNEQFF.

The DNA for the CDR3 is TGTGCCAGCAGGGGGGTCGTCCCGGTGGACACTGAAGCTTTCTTT. Residues: CASRGVVPVDTEAFF. This sequence joins TRBV25-1 and TRBJ1-1, with a weak D call TRBD1 (5 bases). V was shortened by 6 bases and J by 3 bases, with 17 bases between the two germline ends. The CDR3 has 15 amino acids. From germline, CDR1 is MGHDK and CDR2 SYGVNS.

The rearrangement joins TRBV15 to TRBJ1-2, with a possible D match to TRBD1 (5 bases). From germline, CDR1 is LNHNV and CDR2 YYDKDF (reference sequence). This CDR3 spans 17 amino acids. The germline V and J ends were trimmed by 3 bases and 4 bases, with 21 bases remaining between them. The CDR3 nucleotides read TGTGCCACCAGCAGCATCCCGGGGGGGGACCGAATCTATGGCTACACCTTC. Protein: CATSSIPGGDRIYGYTF.